This T cell receptor (beta chain) derives from a study of human T cells and chemical hapten exposure. Whole-study results and caveats: The donors suffered from alopecia, so their immune response may not match that of healthy people.

This clonotype was found a few times. Its antigen is undetermined. Germline and junction disagree at one end, which may indicate a read error. Original methodology: Counts of TCRs in each sample centred on a median of around 99,000 and extended from around 24,000 to 710,000. TCRdb used MiXCR to reprocess the RACE reads, holding one entry per CDR3 protein. TCRdb assigned the V and J calls; the authors' analysis was not used. The sample has more than 300,000 distinct CDR3 sequences; 5.5% are singletons. Time point indicated: pre-sensitization, week 0. Treatment of the sample: therapeutic diphenylcyclopropenone sensitization with weekly scalp DPC. The CDR3 length is 15 residues. Germline V gene sequence: CDR1 SSHAT, CDR2 FNYEAQ (reference sequence).

This chain uses TRBV7-7 with TRBJ2-3; no definite D call. This TCR derives from a woman aged 18-30 years with alopecia areata. Some clones in this sample may be carry-over from other donors' samples. The sample was whole blood, taken in connection with sensitization to the hapten diphenylcyclopropenone (DPC). CDR3 DNA: TGTGCTAGCAGCCGCCTTAGCCCCCCCGGCGATACGCAGTATTTT. Protein sequence: CASSRLSPPGDTQYF.